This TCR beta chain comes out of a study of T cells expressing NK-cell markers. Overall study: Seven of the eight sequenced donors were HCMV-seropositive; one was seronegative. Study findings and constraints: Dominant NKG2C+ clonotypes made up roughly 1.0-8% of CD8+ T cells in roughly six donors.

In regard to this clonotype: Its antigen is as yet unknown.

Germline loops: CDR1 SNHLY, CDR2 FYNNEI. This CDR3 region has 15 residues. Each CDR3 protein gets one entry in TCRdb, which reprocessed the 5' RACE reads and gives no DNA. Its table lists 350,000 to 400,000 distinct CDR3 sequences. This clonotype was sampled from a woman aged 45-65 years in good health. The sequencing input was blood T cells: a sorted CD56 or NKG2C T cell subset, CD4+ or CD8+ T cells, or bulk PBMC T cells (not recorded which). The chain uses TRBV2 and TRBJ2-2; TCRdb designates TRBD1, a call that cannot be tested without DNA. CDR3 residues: CAATPGQGDTGELFF. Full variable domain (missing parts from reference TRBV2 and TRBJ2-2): EPEVTQTPSHQVTQMGQEVILRCVPISNHLYFYWYRQILGQKVEFLVSFYNNEISEKSEIFDDQFSVERPDGSNFTLKIRSTKLEDSAMYFCAATPGQGDTGELFFGEGSRLTVL.